A single sample is the source of the 13 T cell receptor beta chains below, sequenced in a study of cytomegalovirus exposure and HLA in healthy donors. Use of 60 Vbeta and 13 Jbeta primers characterized the PCR. Measured with immunoSEQ multiplex PCR; TCRdb has only the in-frame clones, and not every one. The table includes roughly 190,000 clones, roughly three quarters detected once. Sample: PBMCs. These receptors were collected from a woman younger than 35 in good health and CMV-seronegative.

V is TRBV30 and J is TRBJ1-6; D unresolved. This CDR3 region has 15 residues. Germline CDR1 GTSNPN, CDR2 SVGIG (reference sequence). Trimming shortened V by 5 bases and J by 3 bases, and 14 bases separated the two germline ends. The CDR3 region is CAWGWGGGYNSPLHF. The DNA of the CDR3 is TGTGCCTGGGGCTGGGGTGGAGGCTATAATTCACCCCTCCACTTT.

V usage is TRBV5-6 and J usage is TRBJ2-3; TRBD2 is a possible D gene (6 bases). This CDR3 region has 15 residues. The germline V gene encodes CDR1 SGHDT and CDR2 YYEEEE. Trimming removed 7 bases at V and 0 bases at J, with 15 bases between. Written as DNA, the CDR3 is TGTGCCAGCCGGGAGCGGGCCCCTAGCACAGATACGCAGTATTTT. Protein: CASRERAPSTDTQYF.

This clone was detected only a few times. The rearrangement uses TRBV28 and TRBJ1-3, with 9 bases matching TRBD1. Germline CDR1 MDHEN, CDR2 SYDVKM. V lost 4 bases to trimming and J lost 2 bases; unmatched junction nucleotides: 0. This CDR3 comprises 14 residues. The chain's CDR3 is CASSWTGAGNTIYF. CDR3 DNA: TGTGCCAGCAGTTGGACAGGGGCTGGAAACACCATATATTTT. Full variable domain (rest looked up from reference TRBV28 and TRBJ1-3): DVKVTQSSRYLVKRTGEKVFLECVQDMDHENMFWYRQDPGLGLRLIYFSYDVKMKEKGDIPEGYSVSREKKERFSLILESASTNQTSMYLCASSWTGAGNTIYFGEGSWLTVV.

This rearrangement joins TRBV6-1 to TRBJ2-2, with a weak D call TRBD2 (7 bases). V was clipped by 2 bases and J by 1 base, with 8 bases between them. CDR1 is MNHNS and CDR2 is SASEGT in the germline V gene. The CDR3 contains 15 residues. The CDR3 DNA sequence: TGTGCCAGCAGTGAAAGGGGGGGGAACACCGGGGAGCTGTTTTTT. Translated, it gives CASSERGGNTGELFF.

The chain carries TRBV5-1 and TRBJ1-5, with 8 positions matching TRBD1. This CDR3 has 15 residues. With 1 base clipped from V and 1 base from J, the junction kept 1 base outside the gene matches. The germline CDR1 and CDR2 sequences are SGHRS and YFSETQ. For the CDR3, the DNA is TGCGCCAGCAGCTTGACAGGGGGAAGCAATCAGCCCCAGCATTTT. Protein product: CASSLTGGSNQPQHF.

The J gene is TRBJ1-1, the V gene TRBV28; D gene uncertain. The germline V gene has CDR1 MDHEN and CDR2 SYDVKM. The CDR3 is 11 amino acids. Trimming removed 6 bases from V and 3 bases from J, with 5 bases in between. The CDR3 DNA reads as TGTGCCAGCAGCCCAGACACTGAAGCTTTCTTT. This encodes CASSPDTEAFF.

CDR3 in amino acids: CASSLVLAQNNEQFF. The CDR3 bases are TGCGCCAGCAGCTTGGTTCTAGCACAGAACAATGAGCAGTTCTTC. The chain combines TRBV5-1 with TRBJ2-1; D is possibly TRBD2 (5 bases). The CDR3 totals 15 residues. Germline-derived CDR1 and CDR2 are SGHRS and YFSETQ. V lost 0 bases to trimming and J lost 5 bases, with 12 bases between them.

The chain uses TRBV19 and TRBJ2-1; TRBD2 matches 13 bases. The CDR3 runs 15 residues. V trimming: 6 bases; J trimming: 4 bases; junction bases outside the gene matches: 3. CDR1 and CDR2 from the germline V gene are LNHDA and SQIVND (reference sequence). This CDR3 reads CASRMTSGGYNEQFF. CDR3 nucleotide sequence: TGTGCCAGTAGGATGACTAGCGGGGGGTACAATGAGCAGTTCTTC.

This rearrangement joins TRBV28 to TRBJ2-5; TRBD1 aligns across 7 bases. Trimming took 7 bases from V and 5 from J; bases not matched to a gene: 7. This CDR3 comprises 13 residues. Looked up from germline, CDR1 is MDHEN and CDR2 is SYDVKM. This chain's CDR3 is CASTRGGFETQYF. DNA for the CDR3: TGTGCCAGCACCCGAGGGGGCTTCGAGACCCAGTACTTC. The whole variable domain, remainder taken from reference TRBV28 and TRBJ2-5, is DVKVTQSSRYLVKRTGEKVFLECVQDMDHENMFWYRQDPGLGLRLIYFSYDVKMKEKGDIPEGYSVSREKKERFSLILESASTNQTSMYLCASTRGGFETQYFGPGTRLLVL.

The chain employs TRBV10-2 and TRBJ1-5; no firm D call. Germline lookup yields CDR1 WSHSY and CDR2 SAAADI. Trimming removed 8 bases from V and 7 bases from J, with 12 bases in between. This CDR3 spans 12 amino acids. The CDR3: CASLEPGQPQHF. DNA for the CDR3: TGCGCCAGCCTAGAGCCCGGCCAGCCCCAGCATTTT.

The V and J genes are TRBV2 and TRBJ2-1; 8 positions match TRBD1. The length of the CDR3 is 15 residues. Germline values: CDR1 SNHLY, CDR2 FYNNEI. With V trimmed by 8 bases and J by 3 bases, 9 bases remained unmatched. CDR3 DNA sequence: TGTGCCAGCTCAGCGGACAGGGTGAACTACAATGAGCAGTTCTTC. It yields the protein CASSADRVNYNEQFF.

This clone was recorded once. This rearrangement joins TRBV5-4 to TRBJ2-5, with D tentatively TRBD2 (5 bases). Trimming shortened V by 1 base and J by 0 bases, and 13 bases separated the two germline ends. The V gene's germline CDR1 is SGHNT and CDR2 YYREEE (reference sequence). The CDR3 runs to 16 residues. The CDR3 loop reads CASSLNGAVYQETQYF. The CDR3 DNA reads as TGTGCCAGCAGCTTGAACGGAGCGGTGTACCAAGAGACCCAGTACTTC.

The chain is built from TRBV28 and TRBJ1-2; D is ambiguous. The CDR3 length is 15 residues. Germline CDR1 and CDR2: MDHEN and SYDVKM. The ends were cut back, 7 bases at V and 0 bases at J, with 15 bases in the middle. The CDR3 loop is CASNPDSAPNYGYTF. The CDR3, as DNA: TGTGCCAGCAACCCCGACTCTGCCCCTAACTATGGCTACACCTTC.